Listed here are 15 T cell receptor beta chains from one sample, sequenced in a study of blood T cell repertoires in COVID-19 (dated by TCRdb to the early 2020s). Preparation of the library involved the immunoSEQ multiplex PCR assay. TCRdb re-hosts the immuneACCESS table, in-frame sequences only. Its copies lack some clones; in the studies checked, an unresolved V gene accounts for under half of them, and the cause for the rest is not known. The table for this sample lists a few hundred thousand clones; about 90% of them were counted only once. Together, the top ten hold over 2% of the sample. Sequencing was performed on peripheral blood. The receptors originated from a woman aged 45-59 years with acute or convalescent COVID-19.

CDR3 in DNA: TGTGCCAGCAGTTTTGAAGACAGGGGGCCCTACGAGCAGTACTTC. It translates to CASSFEDRGPYEQYF. The rearrangement uses TRBV28 and TRBJ2-7; 10 bases are shared with TRBD1. The V segment lost 3 bases and the J segment 2 bases; nucleotides outside the gene matches: 4. The CDR3 runs 15 residues. The germline V gene has CDR1 MDHEN and CDR2 SYDVKM.

The CDR3 loop is CASSSRQEQETQYF. CDR3 DNA sequence: TGTGCCAGCAGCTCCCGACAAGAACAAGAGACCCAGTACTTC. This chain connects TRBV7-8 to TRBJ2-5; the D is unclear. V shed 4 bases and J shed 2 bases, with 11 bases lying between them. CDR3 length: 14 amino acids. Germline lookup yields CDR1 SGHVS and CDR2 FQNEAQ.

With regard to this clone: Other nucleotide sequences from this sample produce the same CDR3. The chain couples TRBV7-9 to TRBJ2-6; D not certain. The germline CDR1 and CDR2 sequences are SEHNR and FQNEAQ (reference sequence). V was trimmed by 5 bases and J by 1 base, leaving 9 bases between them. The CDR3 is made up of 15 amino acids. CDR3 residues: CASSLRVSGANVLTF. CDR3 DNA sequence: TGTGCCAGCAGCCTCCGGGTATCTGGGGCCAACGTCCTGACTTTC.

This rearrangement joins TRBV20-1 to TRBJ2-1; a weak D match, TRBD2 (6 bases). V was pared by 3 bases and J by 4 bases, with 7 bases between. This CDR3 has 12 amino acids. CDR1 is DFQATT, CDR2 SNEGSKA, per germline (reference sequence). For the CDR3, the DNA is TGCAGTGCTAGTAGCGGATACAATGAGCAGTTCTTC. Its protein product is CSASSGYNEQFF.

The chain is built from TRBV6-4 and TRBJ2-1, with TRBD2 matching 9 bases. The CDR3 runs 16 residues. Germline assignment: CDR1 MRHNA and CDR2 SNTAGT. The V gene end was trimmed by 2 bases and the J gene end by 4 bases; junction bases not matched to a gene: 6. The CDR3 is CASSDLPSGRYNEQFF. The CDR3 nucleotides read TGTGCCAGCAGTGACCTCCCCAGCGGGAGGTACAATGAGCAGTTCTTC.

The rearrangement joins TRBV27 to TRBJ1-4; 7 nucleotides line up with TRBD1. The CDR3 runs 15 residues. Germline trimming cut 3 bases from V and 12 bases from J; bases unmatched to any gene: 13. The germline gives CDR1 MNHEY, CDR2 SMNVEV (reference sequence). CDR3 protein: CASSFSGQAQGELFF. CDR3 DNA sequence: TGTGCCAGCAGTTTTAGTGGTCAGGCCCAGGGGGAACTGTTTTTT. The entire variable domain, with the rest obtained from reference TRBV27 and TRBJ1-4, is as follows: EAQVTQNPRYLITVTGKKLTVTCSQNMNHEYMSWYRQDPGLGLRQIYYSMNVEVTDKGDVPEGYKVSRKEKRNFPLILESPSPNQTSLYFCASSFSGQAQGELFFGSGTQLSVL.

The rearrangement links TRBV4-2 to TRBJ2-3; D may be TRBD2 (6 bases). Trimming took off 1 base at V and 4 bases at J, with 15 bases between the two ends. In germline, CDR1 is LGHNA, CDR2 YNFKEQ. There are 16 residues in the CDR3. The CDR3 spells CASSQAPGLSADTQYF. The CDR3 nucleotides are TGTGCCAGCAGCCAAGCCCCGGGACTTTCGGCAGATACGCAGTATTTT.

This chain uses TRBV3-1 (or the pseudogene TRBV3-2) with TRBJ1-5; perhaps TRBD1 as D (5 bases). CDR3 size: 17 residues. Trimming pared 0 bases from V and 4 bases from J, leaving 16 bases between. Germline V gene lookup returns CDR1 LGHDT and CDR2 YNNKEL (reference sequence). Here the CDR3 reads CASSQDRGGVKNQPQHF. The CDR3 bases are TGTGCCAGCAGCCAAGACCGGGGAGGGGTAAAGAATCAGCCCCAGCATTTT.

This chain connects TRBV29-1 to TRBJ1-4, with D perhaps TRBD1 (5 bases). This CDR3 is 13 amino acids long. Germline-derived CDR1 and CDR2 are SQVTM and ANQGSEA. The V gene lost 4 bases and the J gene lost 2 bases, with 8 bases spanning the gap. The CDR3 DNA is TGCAGCGTTGGTGGGGGGACTAATGAAAAACTGTTTTTT. This translates into CSVGGGTNEKLFF.

J is TRBJ2-3 and V is TRBV6-4; 8 bases map to TRBD2. Germline V lookup: CDR1 MRHNA, CDR2 SNTAGT. J was trimmed by 4 bases and V by 4 bases; bases with no gene match: 10. CDR3 length: 16 residues. CDR3 coding DNA: TGTGCCAGCAGTGTTCTAAGCGGGAGCCCGCCAGATACGCAGTATTTT. Translated, it gives CASSVLSGSPPDTQYF.

The J gene is TRBJ1-1, the V gene TRBV4-1, with a weak D call TRBD1 (6 bases). V was pared by 4 bases and J by 5 bases, with 14 bases between. The CDR3 runs 14 residues. Germline values: CDR1 MGHRA, CDR2 YSYEKL. For the CDR3, the DNA is TGCGCCAGCAGCCTCCAGGGGCCGGGGACTGAAGCTTTCTTT. Translating gives CASSLQGPGTEAFF.

This clone was recorded once. V is TRBV28 and J is TRBJ2-2; 8 bases map to TRBD1. Per the germline V gene, CDR1 is MDHEN and CDR2 is SYDVKM. V gave up 3 bases and J gave up 6 bases; unmatched junction bases: 3. This CDR3 has 14 residues. CDR3 DNA: TGTGCCAGCAGTTTGCAGGGGGCTGCCGGGGAGCTGTTTTTT. Translated: CASSLQGAAGELFF.

This chain joins TRBV5-1 and TRBJ1-4; 8 bases align to TRBD1. The CDR3 has 16 amino acids. Germline loops: CDR1 SGHRS, CDR2 YFSETQ. The junction had 12 bases not matched to a gene; V was cut back by 4 bases and J by 7 bases. CDR3 coding DNA: TGCGCCAGCAGCCCGAGCCCAGGGGGCAGGGGTGAAAAACTGTTTTTT. Translation: CASSPSPGGRGEKLFF. Supplemented by reference TRBV5-1 and TRBJ1-4, the full variable domain reads KAGVTQTPRYLIKTRGQQVTLSCSPISGHRSVSWYQQTPGQGLQFLFEYFSETQRNKGNFPGRFSGRQFSNSRSEMNVSTLELGDSALYLCASSPSPGGRGEKLFFGSGTQLSVL.

This clone appeared a few times. The chain has TRBV6-6 and TRBJ2-7, with 7 nucleotides matching TRBD1. V lost 6 bases, J lost 3 bases, and 5 bases stayed unmatched. Per germline, CDR1 MNHNY and CDR2 SVGAGI (reference sequence). There are 13 residues in the CDR3. The CDR3 bases are TGTGCCAGCAGAGGGGACAGAGACTACGAGCAGTACTTC. Residues: CASRGDRDYEQYF.

CDR3 loop: CASSLYLDSSYEQYF. In DNA form, the CDR3 reads TGTGCCAGCAGTCTGTACCTGGACAGCTCCTACGAGCAGTACTTC. This chain joins TRBV27 and TRBJ2-7, with D perhaps matching TRBD1 (6 bases). Germline CDR1 reads MNHEY; CDR2 reads SMNVEV (reference sequence). Trimming took off 5 bases at V and 0 bases at J, with 14 bases between the two ends. The CDR3 extends over 15 amino acids.